Sequencing of this T cell receptor (beta chain) was carried out in a study of memory CD4+ T cells and cytomegalovirus serostatus. The overall study: Of the healthy Belgian adults, several were CMV seropositive and about two dozen seronegative.

CDR3 length: 15 residues. Germline CDR1 reads LNHDA; CDR2 reads SQIVND (reference sequence). The V gene end was trimmed by 0 bases and the J gene end by 1 base; junction bases not matched to a gene: 0. The sort gate was single viable CD3+CD4+CD8-CD45RO+ cells for memory CD4+ T cells. Original handling: Out-of-frame sequences were removed, leaving about 2,300,000 distinct TCRbeta sequences. Clones were sequenced by immunoSEQ multiplex PCR, and TCRdb holds only the in-frame ones, with some missing. Clone size and the V and J calls come from that table; the DNA yielded D and trimming. This table has around 54,000 clones, around 78% appearing once.

The chain uses TRBV19 and TRBJ1-5; 7 bases are shared with TRBD1. The TCR was taken from an adult in good health and CMV-seronegative. The sequenced sample was memory CD4+ T cells from blood. CDR3 DNA sequence: TGTGCCAGTAGTATAGAGGGACAGAGCAATCAGCCCCAGCATTTT. Translating it yields CASSIEGQSNQPQHF. Full variable domain (outside the CDR3, taken from reference TRBV19 and TRBJ1-5): DGGITQSPKYLFRKEGQNVTLSCEQNLNHDAMYWYRQDPGQGLRLIYYSQIVNDFQKGDIAEGYSVSREKKESFPLTVTSAQKNPTAFYLCASSIEGQSNQPQHFGDGTRLSIL.